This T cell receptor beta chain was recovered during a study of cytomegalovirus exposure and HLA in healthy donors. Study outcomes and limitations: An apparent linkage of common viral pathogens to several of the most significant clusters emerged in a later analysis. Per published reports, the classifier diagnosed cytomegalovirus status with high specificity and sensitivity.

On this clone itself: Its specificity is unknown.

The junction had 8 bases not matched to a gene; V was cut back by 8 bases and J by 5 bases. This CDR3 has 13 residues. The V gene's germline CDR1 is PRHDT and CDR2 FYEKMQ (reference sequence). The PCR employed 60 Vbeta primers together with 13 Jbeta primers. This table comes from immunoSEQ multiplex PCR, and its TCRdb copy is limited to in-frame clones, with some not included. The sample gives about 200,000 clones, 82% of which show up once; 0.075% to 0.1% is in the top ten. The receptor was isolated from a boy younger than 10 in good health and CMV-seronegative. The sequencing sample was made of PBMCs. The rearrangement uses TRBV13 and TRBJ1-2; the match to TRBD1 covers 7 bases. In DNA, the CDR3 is TGTGCCAGCGAACGGGACAGAAAGTATGGCTACACCTTC. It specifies CASERDRKYGYTF.